A selection of T cell receptor beta chains follows, all from one sample in a study of breast tumors, draining lymph nodes, adjacent tissues. Each CDR3 protein is one row after TCRdb ran MiXCR on the multiplex PCR reads. Of a few hundred thousand distinct CDR3 sequences listed, less than 45% are singletons. The sequencing sample was made of axillary lymph node tissue. These receptors originate from a female donor with breast cancer. Some clones in this sample may be carry-over from other donors' samples. CDR3s include the opening cysteine and the closing phenylalanine or tryptophan. The order of the fields is J gene, V gene, clone size, D gene, CDR3 DNA, CDR3 protein. The D gene is left open where the match is weak. The size field is filled for only some rows; it gives once, few, many or a size class.

TRBJ1-2,TRBV6-5,many,-,TGTGCCAGCAGCATGAATGGGGGGGCAGAAGGCTACACCTTC,CASSMNGGAEGYTF
TRBJ1-3,TRBV25-1,-,TRBD1,TGTGCCAGCAGTGAGGCGGGGGCAGGGGGCTCGGACACCATATATTTT,CASSEAGAGGSDTIYF
TRBJ2-2,TRBV2,many,-,TGTGCCAGCAGTGTTCTAGGGAACACCGGGGAGCTGTTTTTT,CASSVLGNTGELFF
TRBJ2-7,TRBV27,-,-,TGTGCCAGCAGTTATGGCAGGAGCTACGAGCAGTACTTC,CASSYGRSYEQYF
TRBJ2-7,TRBV12-5,-,TRBD2,TGTGCTAGTGGTTTGGAACTAGCGGGAGTTGGGAAGGACTGCGAGCAGTACTTC,CASGLELAGVGKDCEQYF
TRBJ2-7,TRBV29-1,many,TRBD1,TGCAGCGTGGCCCGGGACAGGGGCTACGAGCAGTACTTC,CSVARDRGYEQYF
TRBJ2-1,TRBV20-1,-,TRBD2,TGCAGTGCACCCGACACTAGCGGGATCTACAATGAGCAGTTCTTC,CSAPDTSGIYNEQFF
TRBJ2-7,TRBV9,many,TRBD1,TGTGCCAGCGGAGACAGGGTGGGAGAGCAGTACTTC,CASGDRVGEQYF
TRBJ2-1,TRBV7-2,many,-,TGTGCCAGCACGTATTACAATGAGCAGTTCTTC,CASTYYNEQFF
TRBJ2-7,TRBV10-3,-,-,TGTGCCACTGGACAGAATGCCTACGAGCAGTACTTC,CATGQNAYEQYF
TRBJ1-3,TRBV5-8,many,-,TGTGCCAGCAGCTCACTCCCTGGAAACACCATATATTTT,CASSSLPGNTIYF
TRBJ1-1,TRBV20-1,-,TRBD1,TGCAGTGCCGACAGGGGAGGGGAAACTGAAGCTTTCTTT,CSADRGGETEAFF
TRBJ2-1,TRBV5-1,-,TRBD1,TGCGCCAGCAGCTTGACAGGACAGGGAGATGAGCAGTTCTTC,CASSLTGQGDEQFF
TRBJ2-3,TRBV7-2,-,-,TGTGCCAGCAGCTTAAAGGGGGTTGGGGGAACAGATACGCAGTATTTT,CASSLKGVGGTDTQYF
TRBJ2-7,TRBV6-6,many,-,TGTGCCAGCAGTCACTCGGCACAGCAGTACTTC,CASSHSAQQYF
TRBJ2-2,TRBV6-5,many,TRBD1,TGTGCCAGCACAGGGGGACAGGAGGGCGGGGAGCTGTTTTTT,CASTGGQEGGELFF
TRBJ2-6,TRBV12-3/TRBV12-4,many,-,TGTGCCAGCAGTTTAGGCAGCTCTGGGGCCAACGTCCTGACTTTC,CASSLGSSGANVLTF
TRBJ2-1,TRBV7-8,many,-,TGTGCCAGCAGGGGGAGGATAAGCGGATTGTACAATGAGCAGTTCTTC,CASRGRISGLYNEQFF
TRBJ1-1,TRBV7-2,few,TRBD1,TGTGCCAGCAGCACCGACAGGGTGGGTGAAGCTTTCTTT,CASSTDRVGEAFF
TRBJ2-1,TRBV20-1,many,-,TGCAGTGCTCCGTCTACGGGTGAGCAGTTCTTC,CSAPSTGEQFF
TRBJ2-7,TRBV2,many,TRBD2,TGTGCCAGCAGGACTAGCGGGCCTACCAGCTCCTACGAGCAGTACTTC,CASRTSGPTSSYEQYF
TRBJ2-1,TRBV15,many,TRBD2,TGTGCCACCAGCAGAGAAGCGGGAGGGTGGAATGAGCAGTTCTTC,CATSREAGGWNEQFF
TRBJ2-7,TRBV7-2,-,TRBD1,TGTGCCAGCAGTGCTAACCGGGACAGTCCCCAGTACTTC,CASSANRDSPQYF
TRBJ1-1,TRBV19,-,-,TGTGCCAGTAGTGCCCCTTCCGGGACGAGCGGCACTGAAGCTTTCTTT,CASSAPSGTSGTEAFF
TRBJ1-2,TRBV29-1,many,-,TGCAGCGTCGTGACAGGTCCCTATGGCTACACCTTC,CSVVTGPYGYTF
TRBJ2-1,TRBV6-1,-,TRBD2,TGTGCCAGCAGTGGCCGGACTAGCGGACCCTACAATGAGCAGTTCTTC,CASSGRTSGPYNEQFF
TRBJ1-6,TRBV4-3,many,-,TGCGCCAGCAGCCAGGAAGCCAATAATTCACCCCTCCACTTT,CASSQEANNSPLHF
TRBJ1-1,TRBV5-1,-,-,TGCGCCAGCAGCCCGTCTGACAGGACTGAAGCTTTCTTT,CASSPSDRTEAFF
TRBJ2-5,TRBV20-1,many,-,TGCAGTGCTAGCAGACAGGTGGCAGAGACCCAGTACTTC,CSASRQVAETQYF
TRBJ1-5,TRBV19,many,-,TGTGCCAGTAGTGCGGGACGGTTACCTTATAGCAATCAGCCCCAGCATTTT,CASSAGRLPYSNQPQHF
TRBJ2-5,TRBV5-8,-,-,TGTGCCAGCAGCAAAGGGACTACAGGGGGGAGGCAAGAGACCCAGTACTTC,CASSKGTTGGRQETQYF
TRBJ2-2,TRBV19,many,TRBD1,TGTGCCAGTAGTACTCGGGACAGGGGGAAAGGGGAGCTGTTTTTT,CASSTRDRGKGELFF
TRBJ2-3,TRBV24-1,many,TRBD2,TGTGCCACCAGTGATCCAAGCGGGATCACAGATACGCAGTATTTT,CATSDPSGITDTQYF
TRBJ2-1,TRBV7-9,large,TRBD2,TGTGCCAGCAGAATAGTCAATAGCGGGAGGATTGATGAGCAGTTCTTC,CASRIVNSGRIDEQFF
TRBJ2-1,TRBV11-2,-,TRBD2,TGTGCCAGCAGCCTGACTAGCGGGAGTACGTACGATGAGCAATTCTTC,CASSLTSGSTYDEQFF
TRBJ2-1,TRBV7-9,many,-,TGTGCCAGCAGCCCAGGCAATGAGCAGTTCTTC,CASSPGNEQFF
TRBJ1-2,TRBV7-6,many,TRBD1,TGTGCCAGCAGCGAAGGGGGCAGCAACTATGGCTACACCTTC,CASSEGGSNYGYTF
TRBJ2-7,TRBV5-1,-,-,TGCGCCGGCAGCCAGGGTTCGATTGCCTACGAGCAGTACTTC,CAGSQGSIAYEQYF
TRBJ2-7,TRBV20-1,-,-,TGCAGTGCTAGTGGAGGGAGCTCCTACGAGCAGTACTTC,CSASGGSSYEQYF
TRBJ2-5,TRBV20-1,many,-,TGCAGCGGTACTCTGTCAGATCTCGAGACCCAGTACTTC,CSGTLSDLETQYF
TRBJ2-2,TRBV30,many,-,TGTGCCTGGATTGGAGTGACCGGGGAGCTGTTTTTT,CAWIGVTGELFF
TRBJ2-2,TRBV5-1,-,-,TGCGCCAGCAGACCATTGACGTCCATGAACACCGGGGAGCTGTTTTTT,CASRPLTSMNTGELFF
TRBJ1-2,TRBV29-1,-,-,TGCAGCGCCCAGCAGGGGCAGGGAGTCGGGGGCTACACCTTC,CSAQQGQGVGGYTF
TRBJ2-7,TRBV28,-,TRBD1,TGTGCCAGCAGTCCGCGCGGACAGGGGGCTTTGGAGCAGTACTTC,CASSPRGQGALEQYF
TRBJ2-5,TRBV3-1,many,-,TGTGCCAGCAGCCCCTCCTCTGGGGGCTCGCGGACCCAGTACTTC,CASSPSSGGSRTQYF
TRBJ1-2,TRBV10-3,-,-,TGTGCCATCAGTGACAGGGGCGATGGCTACACCTTC,CAISDRGDGYTF
TRBJ2-3,TRBV5-8,many,-,TGTGCCAGCAGCTTGGCCCCTAGTGCAGGATCAGATACGCAGTATTTT,CASSLAPSAGSDTQYF
TRBJ2-1,TRBV11-2,many,TRBD2,TGTGCCAGCAGTTGGACTAGCGGGAGTATCGATGAGCAGTTCTTC,CASSWTSGSIDEQFF
TRBJ2-2,TRBV7-9,many,-,TGTGCCAGCAGCTTTGGAGGGAGGGAGCTGTTTTTT,CASSFGGRELFF
TRBJ1-2,TRBV5-4,many,TRBD1,TGTGCCAGCAGCTCAAAGACAGGGAACTATGGCTACACCTTC,CASSSKTGNYGYTF
TRBJ2-2,TRBV7-8,once,-,TGTGCCAGCAGCTGGACAAGGACAGGGGAGCTGTTTTTT,CASSWTRTGELFF
TRBJ2-5,TRBV19,many,-,TGTGCCAGTAGTATAGGGGGGGGGCTCGGAGAGACCCAGTACTTC,CASSIGGGLGETQYF
TRBJ2-3,TRBV9,-,-,TGTGCCAGCAGTCCCCGAGGGGCAGGGGAATTGGATACGCAGTATTTT,CASSPRGAGELDTQYF
TRBJ1-4,TRBV7-3,-,TRBD1,TGTGCCAGCGGGCTAGCGGGACAGGCAACTAATGAAAAACTGTTTTTT,CASGLAGQATNEKLFF
TRBJ2-1,TRBV9,many,-,TGTGCCAGCAGCGCTCAGGGGGGAGGCTACAATGAGCAGTTCTTC,CASSAQGGGYNEQFF
TRBJ2-1,TRBV10-3,many,TRBD1,TGTGCCATCAGTGAGTCGACACGGACAGGGGGCAGGGATGAGCAGTTCTTC,CAISESTRTGGRDEQFF
TRBJ1-5,TRBV6-2/TRBV6-3,many,-,TGTGCCAGCGGGGCGGGATATCAGCCCCAGCATTTT,CASGAGYQPQHF
TRBJ2-2,TRBV5-4,-,TRBD2,TGTGCCAGCAGCTTGGGGCTAGCGGGAGGTGCGGGCACCGGGGAGCTGTTTTTT,CASSLGLAGGAGTGELFF
TRBJ2-1,TRBV5-5,many,TRBD2,TGTGCCAGCAGCTTAGCGGGACCCCTCCAGGAGCAGTTCTTC,CASSLAGPLQEQFF
TRBJ2-7,TRBV7-2,many,TRBD1,TGTGCCAGCAGCTTCCTGGGACAGAACTACGAGCAGTACTTC,CASSFLGQNYEQYF